This T cell receptor beta chain is from a study of Graves' ophthalmopathy and Graves' hyperthyroidism. This clonotype was seen repeatedly, ten times or more. Its antigen is unidentified. The authors amplified TCR beta CDR3 regions from RNA transcripts. An opening RT-PCR round employed HTBI primers and preceded a second-round multiplex PCR. In TCRdb, the multiplex PCR reads were re-called with MiXCR into one record per CDR3 protein. The sample lists about 170,000 distinct CDR3 sequences, less than 45% occurring once. Study results and limitations: A model of 13 signatures distinguished ophthalmopathy from stable hyperthyroidism at approximately 90% sensitivity and roughly 80% specificity. Also, most clonotypes expanded in the thyroid above 0.001 frequency appeared in blood. As the model predicted ophthalmopathy progression, it achieved a sensitivity of around 71% and a specificity of around 72%.

Per the germline V gene, CDR1 is SGHNT and CDR2 is YENEEA. V lost 7 bases and J 5 bases, leaving 20 bases between the germline ends. This CDR3 is built from 15 residues. The specimen sequenced was peripheral blood. This sequence originates from a woman in her forties with Graves' ophthalmopathy. V and J are TRBV11-3 and TRBJ2-5, with D perhaps matching TRBD2 (6 bases). This CDR3 is CASTWGEPGRETQYF. Here the CDR3 DNA reads TGTGCCAGCACTTGGGGGGAACCCGGACGTGAGACCCAGTACTTC.